This T cell receptor (beta chain) was obtained from a study of graft-versus-host responses after intestinal transplantation. About the research overall: Transplantation in recipients was multivisceral, liver-intestinal, or isolated intestinal.

The assay was immunoSEQ multiplex PCR, and TCRdb's table has in-frame clones only and misses some. The data contain 90,000 to 150,000 clones, about 93% of them singletons. About this clone itself: What it binds is unknown. Other DNA sequences from this sample encode an identical CDR3 as well.

CDR1 MDHEN and CDR2 SYDVKM come from the germline V gene. The CDR3 spans 13 residues. V was trimmed by 2 bases and J by 2 bases, leaving 6 bases between them. Broader study findings: Present in recipient marrow, GvH clones included some that appeared first in ileum or blood. After transplant, early declines in HvG clones were associated with peak levels of circulating GvH clones.

This sequence joins TRBV28 and TRBJ2-5, with TRBD2 as a possible D gene (5 bases). The TCR originated in a human donor who received an intestinal transplant. Sequencing was performed on unstimulated CD4+ T cells sorted from spleen or lymph node cells, taken before intestinal transplant. The CDR3 loop is CASSLGGQETQYF. CDR3 DNA sequence: TGTGCCAGCAGTTTAGGCGGGCAAGAGACCCAGTACTTC.